This TCR beta chain stems from a study of human T cells and chemical hapten exposure (TCRdb year 2021). Regarding the study in general: Libraries were pooled for sequencing, and per-sample TCR yields varied mainly because of small differences in library volumes within the pool. In alopecia patients, the study followed how the peripheral blood TCR repertoire changed in vivo over primary and secondary sensitization to diphenylcyclopropenone (DPC), a hapten. From each blood RNA sample, both TCR alpha and TCR beta chains were sequenced.

Overall study outcomes, separate from this receptor: DPC sensitization did not change the number of TCRs with a frequency above 1 in 1000, and there was no evidence of changes in global repertoire structure. After repeated subsampling, changes were observed in the strength of the expansion versus patch-test correlation and in the threshold at which the correlation became significant.

This clonotype appeared many times. This clone's antigen is unknown. Nothing much larger sits one base from this clone, and base qualities are not available. The time point label for this specimen denotes: healthy volunteer bleed at 2 weeks. Unfractionated whole blood was collected in Tempus Blood RNA tubes, and total RNA was extracted from that blood. Five healthy volunteers served as TCR sequencing controls and were bled at day 0, 2 weeks and 6 weeks. The method behind the library was RACE. The sequencer was a NextSeq 500. Library preparation attached unique molecular identifiers to individual cDNA molecules for quantitative, reproducible TCR counting. The authors' analysis ran thus. The median number of TCRs per sample was around 96,000, ranging from about 20,000 to 700,000. The Decombinator software suite was used to annotate the V, J and CDR3 of the TCR reads. Every sample was subsampled to the same number of TCRs (28,000) for the PS versus PT1 abundance plots. TCRs were defined as expanded if absent before sensitization and observed at least eight times at the 2-week time point. TCRdb itself trimmed the public reads at Q25 with fastp, ran MiXCR and retained productive beta chains. Under each unique CDR3 protein, matching rows form one entry showing the most common genes and DNA. The V and J calls were determined by TCRdb, not by the authors. The sample profile shows 85,000 to 95,000 distinct CDR3 sequences; just under 9% of them were found once. 2.9% of the sample belongs to the ten largest clones.

The sample taken for sequencing was whole blood. This receptor was obtained from a female donor in good health. Some clones in this sample may be carry-over from other donors' samples.

The CDR3 protein: CASSQAPWREEGQFF. The sequence in DNA is TGCGCCAGCAGCCAGGCTCCCTGGCGGGAGGAGGGGCAGTTCTTC. The receptor chain draws on TRBV4-3 and TRBJ2-1, and 8 bases in between align with TRBD2. CDR1 LGHNA and CDR2 YSLEER are derived from the germline V gene. Here V drops 3 bases and J drops 12 bases, and the junction holds 13 bases not matched to any gene. The CDR3 runs 15 residues from the cysteine to the phenylalanine. The retained sequence is limited to the CDR3, 45 bases, with the frame set at the first base.